Shown below are 24 T cell receptor beta chains from a single sample sequenced in a study of shared clonotypes between healthy human individuals. Cells designated naive CD8 were CD45RO-negative and were positively selected for CCR7, with terminally differentiated effector memory CD45RA+ cells excluded. Profiled with immunoSEQ multiplex PCR; TCRdb holds only in-frame clones, not every one. The table lists roughly 2.1 million clones, 90% to 95% of them singletons, with approximately 1.7% in the top ten. Sample: naive CD8+ T cells from PBMCs. Receptor source: a man in his late teens or twenties in good health. Some clones in this sample may be carry-over from other donors' samples.

This clone was detected only once. Other DNA sequences in this sample translate to the same CDR3. The chain recombines TRBV27 with TRBJ2-7; D is unclear. Germline values: CDR1 MNHEY, CDR2 SMNVEV (reference sequence). The V end was cut by 0 bases, the J end by 2 bases, with 5 bases between. CDR3 length: 13 amino acids. In DNA form, the CDR3 reads TGTGCCAGCAGTTTATCGCCAACCTACGAGCAGTACTTC. Its protein is CASSLSPTYEQYF.

The CDR3 coding sequence is TGTGCCAGCAGCTCCTTAGCGGGAACTAGCACAGATACGCAGTATTTT. This translates into CASSSLAGTSTDTQYF. The V and J genes are TRBV7-8 and TRBJ2-3, with 8 bases lining up with TRBD2. Germline V gene sequence: CDR1 SGHVS, CDR2 FQNEAQ. The length of the CDR3 is 16 residues. The junction had 6 bases not matched to a gene; V was cut back by 4 bases and J by 0 bases.

CDR3 in amino acids: CATSGQGGVLGADTQYF. The CDR3 DNA is TGTGCCACCTCGGGACAGGGGGGTGTCCTGGGCGCAGATACGCAGTATTTT. The gene calls are TRBV11-2 and TRBJ2-3, with 11 bases aligning to TRBD1. The ends lost 10 bases at V and 4 bases at J; junction bases unmatched: 16. From germline, CDR1 is SGHAT and CDR2 FQNNGV. This CDR3 is built from 17 residues.

The J gene is TRBJ2-1, the V gene TRBV11-2; 12 positions match TRBD2. V gave up 5 bases and J gave up 10 bases; unmatched junction bases: 6. The CDR3 is 14 amino acids. Germline V gene sequence: CDR1 SGHAT, CDR2 FQNNGV. The CDR3 reads CASSLTSGRREQFF. The DNA for the CDR3 is TGTGCCAGCAGCCTTACTAGCGGGAGGCGAGAGCAGTTCTTC. The variable domain in full, with the rest retrieved from reference TRBV11-2 and TRBJ2-1, is EAGVAQSPRYKIIEKRQSVAFWCNPISGHATLYWYQQILGQGPKLLIQFQNNGVVDDSQLPKDRFSAERLKGVDSTLKIQPAKLEDSAVYLCASSLTSGRREQFFGPGTRLTVL.

The rearrangement joins TRBV2 to TRBJ2-3; D is undetermined. Germline CDR1 is SNHLY and CDR2 is FYNNEI. This CDR3 has 13 amino acids. The V end lost 10 bases, the J end lost 4 bases, and 15 bases lay between the germline ends. The CDR3, as DNA: TGTGCCATACACAAGTCGGGTTCAGATACGCAGTATTTT. Its translation: CAIHKSGSDTQYF.

This clone has more than one count but fewer than ten. V is TRBV10-3 and J is TRBJ1-1; D remains unclear. The V gene's germline CDR1 is ENHRY and CDR2 SYGVKD. CDR3 length: 13 residues. Trimming removed 10 bases at V and 0 bases at J, with 12 bases between. CDR3 nucleotides: TGTGCCACCGTTGGAAAAATGAACACTGAAGCTTTCTTT. Translated: CATVGKMNTEAFF.

The genes are TRBV27 and TRBJ2-7; 7 nucleotides match TRBD1. The length of the CDR3 is 16 residues. The V segment lost 0 bases and the J segment 1 base; nucleotides outside the gene matches: 6. Germline CDR1 MNHEY, CDR2 SMNVEV (reference sequence). DNA of the CDR3: TGTGCCAGCAGTTTATCGATAGGGGACAGATCCTACGAGCAGTACTTC. Translated: CASSLSIGDRSYEQYF.

The V gene is TRBV16, the J gene TRBJ2-7; 8 bases are a match to TRBD1. V dropped 0 bases and J dropped 3; count of bases not matched to a gene: 4. CDR3 length: 15 amino acids. Germline V gives CDR1 KGHSY, CDR2 FQNENV. The CDR3 coding sequence is TGTGCCAGCAGCCAATCATCTGGGACAGGCTACGAGCAGTACTTC. This encodes CASSQSSGTGYEQYF.

This sequence joins TRBV6-6 and TRBJ1-3, with 9 bases matching TRBD1. CDR1 is MNHNY and CDR2 is SVGAGI in the germline V gene (reference sequence). V dropped 4 bases and J dropped 8; count of bases not matched to a gene: 9. CDR3 length: 15 amino acids. CDR3 coding DNA: TGTGCCAGCAGTTTTTGGGGACAGGGTTTTGACACCATATATTTT. Protein product: CASSFWGQGFDTIYF.

The chain uses TRBV29-1 and TRBJ2-2; TRBD1 agrees at 7 bases. There are 12 residues in the CDR3. The ends lost 6 bases at V and 6 bases at J; junction bases unmatched: 4. Germline CDR1 reads SQVTM; CDR2 reads ANQGSEA. The CDR3 loop is CSVLQGAGELFF. In DNA, the CDR3 is TGCAGCGTACTGCAGGGGGCCGGGGAGCTGTTTTTT.

The chain employs TRBV28 and TRBJ2-5; D perhaps matches TRBD1 (6 bases). The CDR3 has 16 amino acids. Looked up from germline, CDR1 is MDHEN and CDR2 is SYDVKM. Trimming took 6 bases from V and 5 from J, leaving 22 bases between them. CDR3 nucleotides: TGTGCCAGCAGCCCCGGACAGCCCCGAAGTGGGGAGACCCAGTACTTC. This encodes CASSPGQPRSGETQYF. The whole variable domain, remainder taken from reference TRBV28 and TRBJ2-5, is DVKVTQSSRYLVKRTGEKVFLECVQDMDHENMFWYRQDPGLGLRLIYFSYDVKMKEKGDIPEGYSVSREKKERFSLILESASTNQTSMYLCASSPGQPRSGETQYFGPGTRLLVL.

This chain joins TRBV7-9 and TRBJ2-7; a possible D gene is TRBD2 (5 bases). V shed 4 bases and J shed 2 bases, with 12 bases lying between them. This CDR3 region has 14 residues. The germline V gene has CDR1 SEHNR and CDR2 FQNEAQ (reference sequence). The DNA for the CDR3 is TGTGCCAGCAGCTACGCCCCCGGGACCTACGAGCAGTACTTC. Protein sequence: CASSYAPGTYEQYF.

The gene calls are TRBV10-3 and TRBJ2-7; 7 positions agree with TRBD1. The trim removed 0 bases at V and 3 bases at J, leaving 5 bases unmatched. The CDR3 spans 15 residues. Germline CDR1 is ENHRY and CDR2 is SYGVKD. CDR3 region: CAISESNRGDYEQYF. The DNA of the CDR3 is TGTGCCATCAGTGAGTCAAACAGGGGCGACTACGAGCAGTACTTC.

The V and J genes are TRBV7-2 and TRBJ2-7; 7 nucleotides agree with TRBD1. CDR1 SGHTA and CDR2 FQGNSA come from the germline V gene. CDR3 length equals 15 residues. V was pared by 5 bases and J by 3 bases, with 10 bases of the junction left unmatched. The CDR3: CASSPALGQVYEQYF. The CDR3 DNA reads TGTGCCAGCAGCCCCGCCCTCGGACAGGTCTACGAGCAGTACTTC.

This clone occurred once. The chain is built from TRBV11-2 and TRBJ2-3, with 10 bases that match TRBD2. The CDR3 sequence is 16 residues long. CDR1 is SGHAT, CDR2 FQNNGV, per germline. Trimming took 5 bases from V and 0 from J; bases not matched to a gene: 5. The CDR3 DNA reads as TGTGCCAGCAGCCGAGGACTAGCGGCTAGCACAGATACGCAGTATTTT. Amino acid sequence: CASSRGLAASTDTQYF.

The chain couples TRBV7-9 to TRBJ2-7; 8 bases fit TRBD2. After removal of 5 bases from V and 7 bases from J, the junction contained 10 bases not matched to a gene. The CDR3 is 14 residues long. CDR1 is SEHNR, CDR2 FQNEAQ, per germline (reference sequence). The CDR3 nucleotides are TGTGCCAGCAGCCCTCGGGGGGGACTCCGGGAGCAGTACTTC. It is translated as CASSPRGGLREQYF.

The chain joins TRBV27 to TRBJ1-2; 7 bases agree with TRBD1. The CDR3 sequence is 14 residues long. V shed 4 bases and J 4 bases; nucleotides not matched to a gene: 6. Germline CDR1 is MNHEY and CDR2 is SMNVEV (reference sequence). The CDR3 spells CASSSRDSTYGYTF. CDR3 DNA: TGTGCCAGCAGTTCCCGGGACAGTACCTATGGCTACACCTTC.

The rearrangement links TRBV9 to TRBJ2-1; TRBD1 agrees at 10 bases. CDR3 length: 15 amino acids. The J segment lost 2 bases and the V segment lost 3 bases, leaving 2 bases of the junction unmatched. Germline CDR1 SGDLS, CDR2 YYNGEE. CDR3 loop: CASSDDRGPYNEQFF. The CDR3 nucleotides are TGTGCCAGCAGCGACGACAGGGGGCCCTACAATGAGCAGTTCTTC.

The V call is TRBV7-3, the J call TRBJ2-1; possibly TRBD1 for D (5 bases). V lost 1 base to trimming and J lost 2 bases, with 9 bases between them. CDR3 length equals 15 residues. Germline CDR1 reads SGHTA; CDR2 reads FQGTGA. CDR3 nucleotides: TGTGCCAGCAGCTTAATGGCAGGGCCCTACAATGAGCAGTTCTTC. Its protein product is CASSLMAGPYNEQFF.

In regard to this clone: Distinct nucleotide sequences in the sample also encode this CDR3. This chain joins TRBV27 and TRBJ1-5; 7 bases match TRBD1. V was pared by 4 bases and J by 4 bases, with 4 bases of the junction left unmatched. The germline CDR1 and CDR2 sequences are MNHEY and SMNVEV (reference sequence). CDR3 size: 14 residues. The CDR3 spells CASSSRQGNQPQHF. In DNA form, the CDR3 reads TGTGCCAGCAGTTCCCGACAGGGTAATCAGCCCCAGCATTTT.

The J gene is TRBJ1-1, the V gene TRBV4-3, with D possibly matching TRBD1 (6 bases). This CDR3 has 15 residues. The germline gives CDR1 LGHNA, CDR2 YSLEER. V lost 4 bases and J lost 1, with 13 bases in between. DNA of the CDR3: TGCGCCAGCAGCCTTTACAGGGTCTGGAACACTGAAGCTTTCTTT. Amino acid sequence: CASSLYRVWNTEAFF.

The V call is TRBV18, the J call TRBJ2-3; D is possibly TRBD1 or TRBD2 (5 bases each). Germline loops: CDR1 KGHSH, CDR2 LQKENI. CDR3 length: 15 residues. The V and J ends lost 2 bases and 5 bases respectively, with 14 bases between them. Here the CDR3 reads CASSPKRTKGDTQYF. The DNA of the CDR3 is TGTGCCAGCTCACCAAAGCGGACAAAGGGAGATACGCAGTATTTT.

The V and J genes are TRBV2 and TRBJ1-5; tentative D call: TRBD1 (5 bases). V was trimmed by 6 bases and J by 5 bases, leaving 14 bases between them. Looked up from germline, CDR1 is SNHLY and CDR2 is FYNNEI. This CDR3 is 14 amino acids long. The CDR3 is CASRRQPQDQPQHF. DNA for the CDR3: TGTGCCAGCAGAAGACAGCCCCAGGATCAGCCCCAGCATTTT.

The chain employs TRBV28 and TRBJ1-1; D gene unclear. Germline-derived CDR1 and CDR2 are MDHEN and SYDVKM. The CDR3 is made up of 15 amino acids. The V end was cut by 2 bases, the J end by 6 bases, with 16 bases between. CDR3 nucleotides: TGTGCCAGCAGTTTACTCGGGGTTAGGGTTGCTGAAGCTTTCTTT. As protein: CASSLLGVRVAEAFF.